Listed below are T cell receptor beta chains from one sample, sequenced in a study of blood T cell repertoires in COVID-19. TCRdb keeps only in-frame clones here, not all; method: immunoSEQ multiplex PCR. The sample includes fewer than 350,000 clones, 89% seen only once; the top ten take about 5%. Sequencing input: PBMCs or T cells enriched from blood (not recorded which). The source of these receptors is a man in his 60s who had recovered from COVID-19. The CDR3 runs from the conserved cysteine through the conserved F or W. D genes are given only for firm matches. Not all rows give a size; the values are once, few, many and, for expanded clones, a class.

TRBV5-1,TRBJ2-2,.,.,TGCGCCAGCAGCTTGGCCGGGGTAGCGAGCCACAGGGTGTCCGGGGAGCTGTTTTTT,CASSLAGVASHRVSGELFF
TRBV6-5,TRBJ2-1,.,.,TGTGCCAGCAGTCCCCCCTCTTTAATCGGTGAGCAGTTCTTC,CASSPPSLIGEQFF
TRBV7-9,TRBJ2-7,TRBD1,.,TGTGCCAGCACCGGGACAGGCCGTATGATAACCTACGAGCAGTACTTC,CASTGTGRMITYEQYF
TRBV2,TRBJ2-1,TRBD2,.,TGTGCCAGCAGTGAAGCCCAGATAATAGCGGGGTACCATGAGCAGTTCTTC,CASSEAQIIAGYHEQFF
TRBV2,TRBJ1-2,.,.,TGTGCCAGCGAGATGGGGGCTCGGGGCTACACCTTC,CASEMGARGYTF
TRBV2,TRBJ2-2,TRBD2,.,TGTGCCAGCACCTGGGGTAGCGGGAGGGCCGTCGGGGAGCTGTTTTTT,CASTWGSGRAVGELFF
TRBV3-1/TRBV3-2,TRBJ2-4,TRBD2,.,TGTGCCAGCAGCGAGGGACTAGCGGGAGGGTTAAACATTCAGTACTTC,CASSEGLAGGLNIQYF
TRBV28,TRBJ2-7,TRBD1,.,TGTGCCAGCAGTTTATTTGGTGCAGGGGGAGAGAGTAGCGTGACCCCCTACGAGCAGTACTTC,CASSLFGAGGESSVTPYEQYF
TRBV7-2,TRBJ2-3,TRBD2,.,TGTGCCAGCAGCTTAGTAGGGACTAGCGGCACAGATACGCAGTATTTT,CASSLVGTSGTDTQYF
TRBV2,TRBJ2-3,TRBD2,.,TGTGCCAGCAGTGTCGGGCTAGCGGGACCCACAGATACGCAGTATTTT,CASSVGLAGPTDTQYF
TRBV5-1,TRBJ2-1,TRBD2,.,TGCGCCAGCACCTTGGGACTAGCGGACGACAATGAGCAGTTCTTC,CASTLGLADDNEQFF
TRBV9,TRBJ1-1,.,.,TGTGCCAGCAGCGTAGGGACAGCAAACACTGAAGCTTTCTTT,CASSVGTANTEAFF
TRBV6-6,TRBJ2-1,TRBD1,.,TGTGCCAGCCAGCCGGGACAGGGGGCGAACAATGAGCAGTTCTTC,CASQPGQGANNEQFF
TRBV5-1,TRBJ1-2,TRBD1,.,TGCGCCAGCAGCTTGGTGGGGACAGGGGGCGAAGGCTACACCTTC,CASSLVGTGGEGYTF
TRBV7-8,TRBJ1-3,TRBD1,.,TGTGCCAGCAGCTTAAACAGGGGGACCGGAAACACCATATATTTT,CASSLNRGTGNTIYF
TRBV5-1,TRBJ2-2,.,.,TGCGCCAGCAGCTTGGTGGGGGGAATGGACGGGGAGCTGTTTTTT,CASSLVGGMDGELFF
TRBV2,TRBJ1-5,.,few,TGTGCCAGCAGCCCCGGGAAGGGCACCCAGCCCCAGCATTTT,CASSPGKGTQPQHF
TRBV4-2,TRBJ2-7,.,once,TGTGCCAGCAGCCAAGAATTATGGGCAGGGGCCTACGAGCAGTACTTC,CASSQELWAGAYEQYF
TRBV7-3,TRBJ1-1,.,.,TGTGCCAGCAGCTTAAGGGGGCCCACTGAAGCTTTCTTT,CASSLRGPTEAFF
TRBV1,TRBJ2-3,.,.,TGCACCAGCAGCCAAGTCTCCGGGACAGGGGCCAGGGATACGCAGTATTTT,CTSSQVSGTGARDTQYF
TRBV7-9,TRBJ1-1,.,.,TGTGCCAGCAGCTTAGGTTTGGGGGCACTCCAACCGAACACTGAAGCTTTCTTT,CASSLGLGALQPNTEAFF
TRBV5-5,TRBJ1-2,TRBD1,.,TGTGCCAGCAGCTCGGGACTACAGGGGGCGGTTAACTATGGCTACACCTTC,CASSSGLQGAVNYGYTF
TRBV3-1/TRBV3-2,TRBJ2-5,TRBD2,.,TGTGCCAGCAGCCAAGAAATTAGGACTAGCGTGTCCGGGACCCAGTACTTC,CASSQEIRTSVSGTQYF
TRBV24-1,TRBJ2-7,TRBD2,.,TGTGCCACCAGTGGTTTTACTAGCGGGACCTACGAGCAGTACTTC,CATSGFTSGTYEQYF
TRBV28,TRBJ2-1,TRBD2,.,TGTGCCAGCAGTTTATCCCGGCGGGGAGCCCTGCATCGGGGGGGCTACAATGAGCAGTTCTTC,CASSLSRRGALHRGGYNEQFF
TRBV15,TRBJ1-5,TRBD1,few,TGTGCCACCAGCAGAGAGATGACAGGGAATCAGCCCCAGCATTTT,CATSREMTGNQPQHF
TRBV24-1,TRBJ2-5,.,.,TGTGCCACCAGTGACTTAGGGGGAGGGGGGAATAAGGAGACCCAGTACTTC,CATSDLGGGGNKETQYF
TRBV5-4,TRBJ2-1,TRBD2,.,TGTGCCAGCAGCCCCGGGACTAGCTCGTTCAATGAGCAGTTCTTC,CASSPGTSSFNEQFF
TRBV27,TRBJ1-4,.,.,TGTGCCAGCAGCCCTAGTCCCACTAATGAAAAACTGTTTTTT,CASSPSPTNEKLFF
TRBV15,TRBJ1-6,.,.,TGTGCCACCAGCCCTCCGGGGGTTCATAATTCACCCCTCCACTTT,CATSPPGVHNSPLHF
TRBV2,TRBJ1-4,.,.,TGTGCCAGCAGTGATTCCGACCCTACAGGTGAAAAACTGTTTTTT,CASSDSDPTGEKLFF
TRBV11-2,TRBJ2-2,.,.,TGTGCCAGCAGCTTAGTCGGCACCGGGGAGCTGTTTTTT,CASSLVGTGELFF
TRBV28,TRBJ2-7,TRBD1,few,TGTGCCAGCAGAAATCCAGGGGGCGCTTCCTACGAGCAGTACTTC,CASRNPGGASYEQYF
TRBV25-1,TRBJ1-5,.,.,TGTGCCAGCAGTGAACTAACCCCAGGGTGGAATCAGCCCCAGCATTTT,CASSELTPGWNQPQHF
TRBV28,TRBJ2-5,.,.,TGTGCCAGCAGTTTACGCGGGTATGGGACCCAGTACTTC,CASSLRGYGTQYF
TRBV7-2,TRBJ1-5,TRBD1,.,TGTGCCAGCAGAACGTCCGGGACAGCGTTTAGCAATCAGCCCCAGCATTTT,CASRTSGTAFSNQPQHF